Listed below are T cell receptor beta chains from one sample, sequenced in a study of cytomegalovirus exposure and HLA in healthy donors. Assay: immunoSEQ multiplex PCR; the TCRdb copy retains only in-frame clones and omits some. The sample holds 100,000 to 150,000 clones, approximately 17% seen once. The sample comprised PBMCs. The receptors stem from a female donor in good health and CMV-seropositive. Both conserved end residues are part of each CDR3. A D gene is named only where the DNA matches it firmly. Size tells how often a clone was seen (once, few, many) or the class of an expanded clone, and some rows leave it out.

clone_size,j_call,d_call,v_call,cdr3_aa,cdr3_nt
NA,TRBJ2-3,NA,TRBV2,CATRQGGDTQYF,TGTGCCACCCGACAGGGAGGAGATACGCAGTATTTT
NA,TRBJ1-5,TRBD1,TRBV19,CASSSIGTGSGNQPQHF,TGTGCCAGTAGTTCAATCGGGACAGGTTCGGGCAATCAGCCCCAGCATTTT
NA,TRBJ1-1,NA,TRBV27,CASSLIPGRRTEAFF,TGTGCCAGCAGTTTAATTCCGGGAAGAAGGACTGAAGCTTTCTTT
few,TRBJ2-7,TRBD2,TRBV6-5,CASSFREGSYEQYF,TGTGCCAGCAGTTTCCGGGAGGGCTCCTACGAGCAGTACTTC
NA,TRBJ1-1,TRBD1,TRBV6-5,CASSLTGGHTEAFF,TGTGCCAGCAGCCTGACAGGGGGACACACTGAAGCTTTCTTT
few,TRBJ1-2,TRBD1,TRBV6-1,CASSEAQGAYGYTF,TGTGCCAGCAGTGAAGCGCAGGGGGCCTATGGCTACACCTTC
NA,TRBJ1-1,TRBD1,TRBV30,CAHTGAGAGGTEAFF,TGTGCTCATACAGGGGCCGGGGCTGGGGGCACTGAAGCTTTCTTT
few,TRBJ2-5,NA,TRBV14,CASSLAGRRGQETQYF,TGTGCCAGCAGCCTCGCGGGGAGGCGGGGACAAGAGACCCAGTACTTC
few,TRBJ1-1,NA,TRBV4-2,CASSQDRDTGSEAFF,TGTGCCAGCAGCCAAGATCGGGACACGGGGAGTGAAGCTTTCTTT
NA,TRBJ2-4,NA,TRBV20-1,CSASNLNIQYF,TGCAGTGCTAGTAATCTCAACATTCAGTACTTC
NA,TRBJ1-6,TRBD1,TRBV5-4,CASRPDRGAYNSPLHF,TGTGCCAGCAGACCCGACAGGGGGGCCTATAATTCACCCCTCCACTTT
NA,TRBJ1-1,TRBD1,TRBV29-1,CSPHRGTEAFF,TGCAGCCCCCACAGGGGGACTGAAGCTTTCTTT
few,TRBJ2-2,TRBD2,TRBV10-2,CASRPVAGGNTGELFF,TGCGCCAGCCGACCTGTAGCGGGGGGGAACACCGGGGAGCTGTTTTTT
few,TRBJ2-1,TRBD2,TRBV5-4,CASSLPAGGPYNEQFF,TGTGCCAGCAGCTTGCCAGCGGGAGGACCATACAATGAGCAGTTCTTC
once,TRBJ2-7,TRBD1,TRBV28,CASSFGTGGSYEQYF,TGTGCCAGCAGTTTCGGGACAGGGGGCTCCTACGAGCAGTACTTC
NA,TRBJ2-2,TRBD2,TRBV15,CATSQGLAGGRTGELFF,TGTGCCACCAGCCAGGGACTAGCGGGAGGTCGCACCGGGGAGCTGTTTTTT
few,TRBJ2-1,TRBD1,TRBV4-3,CASSPRDSAFYNEQFF,TGCGCCAGCAGCCCAAGGGACAGCGCCTTTTACAATGAGCAGTTCTTC
NA,TRBJ1-1,NA,TRBV6-5,CASSEAGAEAFF,TGTGCCAGCAGTGAGGCAGGGGCTGAAGCTTTCTTT
few,TRBJ2-7,TRBD1,TRBV30,CAWSASPWDRGSYEQYF,TGTGCCTGGAGTGCCTCCCCATGGGACAGGGGAAGCTACGAGCAGTACTTC
NA,TRBJ2-3,NA,TRBV9,CASSPSSSTDTQYF,TGTGCCAGCAGCCCCTCTTCTAGCACAGATACGCAGTATTTT
NA,TRBJ2-7,TRBD2,TRBV5-1,CASSYRDYPYEQYF,TGCGCCAGCAGCTACCGGGACTATCCCTACGAGCAGTACTTC
few,TRBJ1-2,TRBD1,TRBV7-8,CASSGLDRRIDGYTF,TGTGCCAGCAGCGGACTGGACAGGAGAATAGATGGCTACACCTTC
NA,TRBJ1-6,TRBD1,TRBV6-5,CASSYTGQGYSPLHF,TGTGCCAGCAGTTACACAGGACAGGGTTATTCACCCCTCCACTTT
few,TRBJ2-3,NA,TRBV28,CASGPLGGTDTQYF,TGTGCCAGCGGCCCCCTCGGGGGCACAGATACGCAGTATTTT
NA,TRBJ1-1,NA,TRBV5-5,CASSSKQTMNTEAFF,TGTGCCAGCAGTTCTAAACAGACCATGAACACTGAAGCTTTCTTT
few,TRBJ2-1,NA,TRBV5-1,CASSPALDFYNEQFF,TGCGCCAGCAGCCCGGCACTAGATTTCTACAATGAGCAGTTCTTC